These T cell receptor beta chains were read from a single sample in a study of blood T cell repertoires in COVID-19. Produced via immunoSEQ multiplex PCR; TCRdb's table is partial and in-frame only. Of over 100,000 clones in the sample, more than 90% were seen once. Sequencing input: peripheral blood. The receptors were sampled from a woman between 50 and 59 years old with COVID-19, enrolled during active disease. Both conserved end residues are part of each CDR3. D genes are given only for firm matches. Expanded clones get a size class; other rows say once, few or many, or leave the size out.

V,size,J,D,DNA,CDR3
TRBV12-5,.,TRBJ1-1,.,TGTGCTAGTGGCCTAAACGTTGGAGGCACTGAAGCTTTCTTT,CASGLNVGGTEAFF
TRBV10-2,.,TRBJ1-1,.,TGCGCCAGCAGTGAGTCGAGCAGGGTGAACACTGAAGCTTTCTTT,CASSESSRVNTEAFF
TRBV7-2,.,TRBJ2-1,.,TGTGCCAGCCAATCCTCCTACAATGAGCAGTTCTTC,CASQSSYNEQFF
TRBV5-6,.,TRBJ1-1,TRBD1,TGTGCCAGCAGTCCCTTCCAGGGGGCGAGAGCTTTCTTT,CASSPFQGARAFF
TRBV7-8,.,TRBJ1-2,.,TGTGCCAGCAGCCCGCCCGCAGGGGTAGTAGGTGGCTACACCTTC,CASSPPAGVVGGYTF
TRBV30,.,TRBJ1-2,.,TGTGCCTGGACCTCACGGGGGGGCTCTGGCTACACCTTC,CAWTSRGGSGYTF
TRBV6-5,.,TRBJ2-6,.,TGTGCCAGCAGTTACTATCGGGGGTTAGGGGCCAACGTCCTGACTTTC,CASSYYRGLGANVLTF
TRBV27,.,TRBJ2-1,TRBD2,TGTGCCAGCAGTCCTCGGGGGCTAGCGGGGAGTAATGAGCAGTTCTTC,CASSPRGLAGSNEQFF
TRBV13,.,TRBJ2-3,.,TGTGCCAGCAGCTTAGGTTCTGTCCCCACGGGGGGCACGGATACGCAGTATTTT,CASSLGSVPTGGTDTQYF
TRBV5-1,.,TRBJ2-2,.,TGCGCCAGCAGAATTGGTCGAGTCACCGGGGAGCTGTTTTTT,CASRIGRVTGELFF
TRBV7-8,.,TRBJ2-7,.,TGTGCCAGCAGCCCTCAAACAGGGTCATACGAGCAGTACTTC,CASSPQTGSYEQYF
TRBV19,.,TRBJ1-5,TRBD1,TGTGCCAGTAGTACATCACGAATGACAGGGGCGGGCAATCAGCCCCAGCATTTT,CASSTSRMTGAGNQPQHF
TRBV20-1,.,TRBJ2-3,.,TGCAGTGCTAGTTTGTTGGTAGGGAGCCAGGGCACAGATACGCAGTATTTT,CSASLLVGSQGTDTQYF
TRBV29-1,.,TRBJ1-3,.,TGCAGCGTTGAAATCCGAGCTGGAAACACCATATATTTT,CSVEIRAGNTIYF
TRBV3-1/TRBV3-2,.,TRBJ1-3,TRBD1,TGTGCCAGCAGCCAAGATGGGGACAGGCGGAACACCATATATTTT,CASSQDGDRRNTIYF
TRBV6-5,once,TRBJ2-6,.,TGTGCCAGCAGCCGCTCTGGGGCCAACGTCCTGACTTTC,CASSRSGANVLTF
TRBV7-2,.,TRBJ2-5,.,TGTGCCAGCAGCTTAGGTCCGGGGAGGAGGGAGACCCAGTACTTC,CASSLGPGRRETQYF
TRBV14,.,TRBJ1-6,.,TGTGCCAGCAGCCAAGGCAGGGATAGTTCACCCCTCCACTTT,CASSQGRDSSPLHF
TRBV9,.,TRBJ1-6,.,TGTGCCAGCAGCGAGGAAGGGGTAGTTCGTAGGTCACCCCTCCACTTT,CASSEEGVVRRSPLHF
TRBV7-3,.,TRBJ2-1,TRBD2,TGTGCCAGCAGCTTATCCTCCGGGACTAGTAATGAGCAGTTCTTC,CASSLSSGTSNEQFF
TRBV10-2,once,TRBJ1-1,TRBD1,TGCGCCAGCAGTGAGTATGGCCTTAGGACAGGGTATAATACTGAAGCTTTCTTT,CASSEYGLRTGYNTEAFF
TRBV28,.,TRBJ1-5,.,TGTGCCAGCAGTTTCCCCTATCAGCCCCAGCATTTT,CASSFPYQPQHF
TRBV27,once,TRBJ1-4,.,TGTGCCAGCTCTCGGGGGGAAAAACTGTTTTTT,CASSRGEKLFF
TRBV7-2,once,TRBJ1-3,.,TGTGCCAGCAGCTTTTTTACAGGCAACTTATATTTT,CASSFFTGNLYF
TRBV3-1/TRBV3-2,.,TRBJ1-3,.,TGTGCCAGCAGCCAAGTCCAGACACTCGGAAACACCATATATTTT,CASSQVQTLGNTIYF
TRBV19,.,TRBJ1-1,TRBD1,TGTGCCAGTAGTGGACAGGGGGCTATAGGCACTGAAGCTTTCTTT,CASSGQGAIGTEAFF
TRBV6-5,.,TRBJ1-1,.,TGTGCCAGCAGTCTCAGGGTGGGCACTGAAGCTTTCTTT,CASSLRVGTEAFF
TRBV19,.,TRBJ2-3,TRBD1,TGTGCCAGTAGTATCTATGGACAGGGGCGCACAGATACGCAGTATTTT,CASSIYGQGRTDTQYF
TRBV12-3/TRBV12-4,.,TRBJ2-2,.,TGTGCCAGCAGTCGGGACACCGGGGAGCTGTTTTTT,CASSRDTGELFF
TRBV9,.,TRBJ1-3,TRBD1,TGTGCCAGCAGCGTCACACAGGGGGCGCCTGGAAACACCATATATTTT,CASSVTQGAPGNTIYF
TRBV10-2,.,TRBJ2-2,TRBD2,TGCGCCAGCAGTGAGTCGTCCTTGCGGGGGTTTACCGGGGAGCTGTTTTTT,CASSESSLRGFTGELFF
TRBV11-3,.,TRBJ2-1,TRBD1,TGTGCCAGCAGCTTTGGGACAGGGGCTTTCTCCTACAATGAGCAGTTCTTC,CASSFGTGAFSYNEQFF
TRBV10-3,once,TRBJ2-1,TRBD1,TGTGCCACCCGAGGGACAGATGACTACAATGAGCAGTTCTTC,CATRGTDDYNEQFF
TRBV6-1,.,TRBJ2-3,TRBD2,TGTGCCAGCAGTGAAGTCGGGAGGGATACGCAGTATTTT,CASSEVGRDTQYF
TRBV7-2,few,TRBJ1-6,TRBD1,TGTGCCAGCAGCTTGTGGGACAGGGGGTATTCGGATAATTCACCCCTCCACTTT,CASSLWDRGYSDNSPLHF
TRBV5-4,.,TRBJ1-1,.,TGTGCCAGCAGCCTAAGGGGGGAGGGCACTGAAGCTTTCTTT,CASSLRGEGTEAFF
TRBV19,.,TRBJ1-3,TRBD1,TGTGCCAGTAGCGGAACAGGGGTTTCTGGAAACACCATATATTTT,CASSGTGVSGNTIYF
TRBV12-5,.,TRBJ1-5,.,TGTGCTAGTGGTCTCATTGGAGGGAATCAGCCCCAGCATTTT,CASGLIGGNQPQHF
TRBV29-1,.,TRBJ1-2,.,TGCAGCGTTGCAGGGGCCCAGAGCTATGGCTACACCTTC,CSVAGAQSYGYTF
TRBV7-2,.,TRBJ2-7,TRBD2,TGTGCCAGCAGCTTAGGTAGGCTAGCGGGGGATCTTCCCTACGAGCAGTACTTC,CASSLGRLAGDLPYEQYF
TRBV9,.,TRBJ2-3,.,TGTGCCAGCAGCGCTTTCCCAGGGGATACGCAGTATTTT,CASSAFPGDTQYF
TRBV24-1,.,TRBJ2-2,.,TGTGCCACCAGTGCGCAGACTATAGAGGAGAAAGAGCTGTTTTTT,CATSAQTIEEKELFF
TRBV24-1,.,TRBJ1-5,TRBD1,TGTGCCACCAGTGACCGGGACAGGGATGATGAGCCCCAGCATTTT,CATSDRDRDDEPQHF
TRBV28,.,TRBJ1-2,TRBD1,TGTGCCAGCAGTTTACGTCAGGGGGGCTATGGCTACACCTTC,CASSLRQGGYGYTF
TRBV24-1,.,TRBJ2-1,TRBD1,TGTGCCACCAGTGTCAAGGACAGGGACCCTGGTGAGCAGTTCTTC,CATSVKDRDPGEQFF